This T cell receptor beta chain was observed in a study of CD8 T cells in ankylosing spondylitis. Study-level findings and limits: Within ankylosing spondylitis blood, a TCR beta motif made up of several highly homologous variants appeared to be characteristic.

As for this clonotype: Its antigen is still unknown.

TCRdb reanalysed the 5' RACE reads using MiXCR and keeps one entry per CDR3 protein. The table includes 750,000 to 850,000 distinct CDR3 sequences, about an eighth detected once. The germline V gene has CDR1 SEHNR and CDR2 FQNEAQ (reference sequence). With 4 bases removed from V and 5 bases from J, the gap between germline ends came to 17 bases. This CDR3 is built from 16 residues. V and J are TRBV7-9 and TRBJ2-2; D possibly uses TRBD1 or TRBD2 (5 bases each). Sequenced input: blood, either unsorted or a sorted T cell fraction (not recorded which). The TCR originated in a male donor with ankylosing spondylitis. This CDR3 is CASSSYRGRATGELFF. In DNA, the CDR3 is TGTGCCAGCAGCTCCTACCGGGGCAGGGCTACCGGGGAGCTGTTTTTT.